The 21 T cell receptor beta chains listed next were all sequenced from one sample in a study of T-cell reconstitution after alpha-beta-depleted transplantation in children listed by TCRdb under 2016. The library was prepared using PCR. Sequencing was performed on an Illumina HiSeq 2500. TCR libraries were prepared with molecular barcoding, using unique molecular identifiers to normalize TCRbeta repertoire quantification. TCRdb reworked the public reads: Q25 trimming with fastp, MiXCR clone assembly, productive beta chains retained. Each CDR3 protein appears once, grouped with its most common genes and DNA. The sample profile shows hundreds of thousands of distinct CDR3 sequences; about 12% of them were found once. The biggest ten clones account for 0.79% of the sample. Explained via the paper, the treatment or condition label denotes: allogeneic hematopoietic cell transplantation with graft depleted of TCRalphabeta T cells and CD19 B cells.

The sample was PBMCs, taken before TCRalphabeta/CD19-depleted stem cell transplant. The source of these receptors is a girl aged 2-9 years with congenital amegakaryocytic thrombocytopenia, due to receive a stem cell transplant.

This clonotype was recorded at least ten times. Given the absence of the conserved phenylalanine or tryptophan at the CDR3 end, a read error is likely. The DNA is omitted, as the CDR3 cannot be located on it reliably, and the CDR3 follows TCRdb's listing. The CDR3 sequence is CSAYTGPL. The chain joins TRBV20-1 to TRBJ2-1; the table's TRBD1 call for D was not verified on the DNA. Germline assignment: CDR1 DFQATT and CDR2 SNEGSKA (reference sequence). The CDR3 is 8 residues long, counting both termini.

The genes are TRBV5-6 and TRBJ1-6; perhaps TRBD1 as D (6 bases). Germline CDR1 reads SGHDT; CDR2 reads YYEEEE. Trimming shortened V by 5 bases and J by 6 bases, and 12 bases separated the two germline ends. This CDR3 has 14 residues. The CDR3 spells CASRIDRPNSPLHF. The CDR3 coding sequence is TGTGCCAGCAGAATCGACAGGCCTAATTCACCCCTCCACTTT.

The CDR3: CASSPYNLNTEAFF. The CDR3 DNA follows: TGTGCCAGCTCACCATACAACTTGAACACTGAAGCTTTCTTT. The chain is built from TRBV18 and TRBJ1-1; D is undetermined. CDR3 length: 14 residues. The V end was cut by 2 bases, the J end by 0 bases, with 7 bases between. The germline CDR1 and CDR2 sequences are KGHSH and LQKENI. Supplemented by reference TRBV18 and TRBJ1-1, the full variable domain reads NAGVMQNPRHLVRRRGQEARLRCSPMKGHSHVYWYRQLPEEGLKFMVYLQKENIIDESGMPKERFSAEFPKEGPSILRIQQVVRGDSAAYFCASSPYNLNTEAFFGQGTRLTVV.

This clonotype showed up many times. This rearrangement joins TRBV7-9 to TRBJ1-2; a weak D match, TRBD1 (5 bases). Trimming took 3 bases from V and 5 from J, leaving 22 bases between them. In germline, CDR1 is SEHNR, CDR2 FQNEAQ (reference sequence). This CDR3 comprises 17 residues. The chain's CDR3 is CASSFTSQGTRGYGYTF. CDR3 sequence (DNA): TGTGCCAGCAGCTTTACATCTCAGGGAACACGGGGGTATGGCTACACCTTC.

The table lists this clonotype with a few counts. This sequence joins TRBV20-1 and TRBJ2-1; D is ambiguous. Germline V gene lookup returns CDR1 DFQATT and CDR2 SNEGSKA (reference sequence). V shed 5 bases and J shed 6 bases, with 11 bases lying between them. The CDR3 is 12 amino acids. CDR3 in DNA: TGCAGTGCTCGTCTAGTCAGCAATGAGCAGTTCTTC. Its translation: CSARLVSNEQFF.

In this sample, this clonotype turned up many times. This chain joins TRBV5-1 and TRBJ1-6; D gene unclear. Germline loops: CDR1 SGHRS, CDR2 YFSETQ. The ends were cut back, 0 bases at V and 8 bases at J, with 12 bases in the middle. The CDR3 sequence is 15 residues long. CDR3 in amino acids: CASSLGKTADSPLHF. CDR3 DNA: TGCGCCAGCAGCTTGGGAAAGACGGCGGATTCACCCCTCCACTTT. Drawing the rest from reference TRBV5-1 and TRBJ1-6, the complete variable domain is KAGVTQTPRYLIKTRGQQVTLSCSPISGHRSVSWYQQTPGQGLQFLFEYFSETQRNKGNFPGRFSGRQFSNSRSEMNVSTLELGDSALYLCASSLGKTADSPLHFGNGTRLTVT.

This clonotype was seen ten or more times. The V call is TRBV5-1, the J call TRBJ2-1, with a weak D call TRBD2 (5 bases). CDR3 length: 13 amino acids. Germline V gene data show CDR1 as SGHRS and CDR2 as YFSETQ. V lost 0 bases and J 7 bases, leaving 8 bases between the germline ends. CDR3 amino acids: CASSLEEENEQFF. The CDR3 DNA follows: TGCGCCAGCAGCTTGGAGGAGGAGAATGAGCAGTTCTTC.

A few counts support this clonotype. The V gene is TRBV7-9, the J gene TRBJ2-7; D tentatively reads TRBD1 or TRBD2 (5 bases each). The CDR3 runs 13 residues. The V gene lost 8 bases and the J gene lost 0 bases, with 11 bases spanning the gap. Germline-derived CDR1 and CDR2 are SEHNR and FQNEAQ (reference sequence). The CDR3 DNA sequence: TGTGCCAGCGTTAGGGACGACTCCTACGAGCAGTACTTC. Translated: CASVRDDSYEQYF. The full variable domain, with the rest looked up from reference TRBV7-9 and TRBJ2-7, is DTGVSQNPRHKITKRGQNVTFRCDPISEHNRLYWYRQTLGQGPEFLTYFQNEAQLEKSRLLSDRFSAERPKGSFSTLEIQRTEQGDSAMYLCASVRDDSYEQYFGPGTRLTVT.

There are a few counts of this clonotype. This chain's CDR3 is CSANGGSSYEQYF. Written as DNA, the CDR3 is TGCAGTGCTAACGGCGGGTCCTCCTACGAGCAGTACTTC. The chain links TRBV20-1 to TRBJ2-7; D is possibly TRBD2 (5 bases). In germline, CDR1 is DFQATT, CDR2 SNEGSKA (reference sequence). CDR3 length: 13 residues. Trimming removed 4 bases at V and 0 bases at J, with 10 bases between.

The sample holds many counts of this clonotype. The chain employs TRBV7-9 and TRBJ2-2; possible D gene TRBD2, 6 bases. Germline loops: CDR1 SEHNR, CDR2 FQNEAQ (reference sequence). Trimming took off 0 bases at V and 2 bases at J, with 13 bases between the two ends. The CDR3 covers 17 residues. Here the CDR3 DNA reads TGTGCCAGCAGCTTAGCTTGGTTAGCGGAAAACACCGGGGAGCTGTTTTTT. Protein: CASSLAWLAENTGELFF.

About this clonotype itself: With a much larger clone just one base away, this may be a read error. The V gene is TRBV20-1, the J gene TRBJ1-2; D is uncertain. V was trimmed by 2 bases and J by 0 bases, leaving 10 bases between them. Germline values: CDR1 DFQATT, CDR2 SNEGSKA (reference sequence). The CDR3 totals 14 residues. The CDR3 sequence: CSARNGTANYGYTF. As DNA, the CDR3 is TGCAGTGCTAGAAACGGAACCGCTAACTATGGCTACACCTTC.

The chain has TRBV28 and TRBJ1-5, with unresolved D. This CDR3 spans 13 amino acids. CDR1 is MDHEN and CDR2 is SYDVKM in the germline V gene. Trimming stripped 6 bases from V and 3 bases from J, with 9 bases between. CDR3 sequence reads: CASRQSLNQPQHF. The CDR3 coding sequence is TGTGCCAGCAGACAAAGTCTCAATCAGCCCCAGCATTTT.

With respect to this clonotype: A much larger clone sits a single nucleotide away, making a read error possible. The J gene is TRBJ2-7, the V gene TRBV12-3 or TRBV12-4; 7 bases fit TRBD1. The CDR3 covers 15 residues. CDR3 loop: CASSLGQSSSYEQHF. The CDR3 DNA is TGTGCCAGCAGCCTGGGACAGTCGAGCTCCTACGAGCAGCACTTC.

This clonotype was counted many times. The chain links TRBV29-1 to TRBJ2-2; D unresolved. Germline assignment: CDR1 SQVTM and CDR2 ANQGSEA. The germline V and J ends were trimmed by 4 bases and 8 bases, with 5 bases remaining between them. The CDR3 is 10 amino acids. CDR3 region: CSVGQGELFF. CDR3 sequence (DNA): TGCAGCGTTGGGCAGGGGGAGCTGTTTTTT.

This clonotype appeared many times. The V gene is TRBV10-3, the J gene TRBJ2-7; D call uncertain. The CDR3 covers 13 residues. The V and J ends lost 4 bases and 6 bases respectively, with 13 bases between them. Germline V gene data show CDR1 as ENHRY and CDR2 as SYGVKD. The CDR3 reads CAISGLEPGEQYF. The CDR3 region has the DNA TGTGCCATCAGTGGGCTCGAACCTGGCGAGCAGTACTTC.

This clonotype was seen repeatedly, ten times or more. The J gene is TRBJ2-1, the V gene TRBV20-1, with 7 bases that match TRBD2. There are 16 residues in the CDR3. The V and J ends lost 1 base and 0 bases, in that order; junction bases with no gene match: 6. Looked up from germline, CDR1 is DFQATT and CDR2 is SNEGSKA (reference sequence). In nucleotides, the CDR3 is TGCAGTGCTAGAGGAAGCGGGGCTAGCTCCTACAATGAGCAGTTCTTC. It translates to CSARGSGASSYNEQFF.

This clonotype was seen just once. V gene TRBV5-1 combines with J gene TRBJ2-3, with D perhaps matching TRBD2 (6 bases). Germline CDR1 SGHRS, CDR2 YFSETQ. This CDR3 spans 18 amino acids. The ends were cut back, 1 base at V and 3 bases at J, with 21 bases in the middle. CDR3 nucleotide sequence: TGCGCCAGCAGCTTGCGTGTCGGGAGTACGACTCCGACAGATACGCAGTATTTT. Amino acids: CASSLRVGSTTPTDTQYF.

In its sample, this clonotype was seen a few times. The CDR3 DNA reads TGCGCCAGCAGCCCTGCTCCGGGCTCCCAAGAGACCCAGTACTTC. As protein: CASSPAPGSQETQYF. The chain is built from TRBV5-1 and TRBJ2-5; D gene unclear. This CDR3 is 15 amino acids long. The ends were cut back, 4 bases at V and 1 base at J, with 14 bases in the middle. Germline CDR1 and CDR2: SGHRS and YFSETQ. The full variable domain, in which reference TRBV5-1 and TRBJ2-5 provide the parts outside the CDR3, is KAGVTQTPRYLIKTRGQQVTLSCSPISGHRSVSWYQQTPGQGLQFLFEYFSETQRNKGNFPGRFSGRQFSNSRSEMNVSTLELGDSALYLCASSPAPGSQETQYFGPGTRLLVL.

The CDR3 region is CASSLLPGTPYNEQFF. The CDR3 DNA reads TGTGCCAGCAGCTTACTCCCGGGAACTCCCTACAATGAGCAGTTCTTC. The V and J genes are TRBV7-7 and TRBJ2-1; the D gene is possibly TRBD2 (5 bases). Trimming left V 2 bases short and J 2 bases short, with 13 bases between. CDR3 length: 16 amino acids. From germline, CDR1 is SSHAT and CDR2 FNYEAQ (reference sequence).

This clonotype was counted at least ten times. The chain joins TRBV12-3 or TRBV12-4 to TRBJ2-3; D is undetermined. This CDR3 comprises 15 residues. V was pared by 4 bases and J by 2 bases, with 13 bases between. CDR3 region: CASSSRPQLTDTQYF. The CDR3 DNA is TGTGCCAGCAGTTCCCGCCCACAACTCACAGATACGCAGTATTTT.

This chain links TRBV27 with TRBJ2-1; TRBD2 agrees at 7 bases. In germline, CDR1 is MNHEY, CDR2 SMNVEV (reference sequence). Trimming took 5 bases from V and 9 from J; bases not matched to a gene: 4. This CDR3 has 12 residues. In DNA form, the CDR3 reads TGTGCCAGCAGTCCCACTAGCGTTGAGCAGTTCTTC. Translation gives CASSPTSVEQFF.